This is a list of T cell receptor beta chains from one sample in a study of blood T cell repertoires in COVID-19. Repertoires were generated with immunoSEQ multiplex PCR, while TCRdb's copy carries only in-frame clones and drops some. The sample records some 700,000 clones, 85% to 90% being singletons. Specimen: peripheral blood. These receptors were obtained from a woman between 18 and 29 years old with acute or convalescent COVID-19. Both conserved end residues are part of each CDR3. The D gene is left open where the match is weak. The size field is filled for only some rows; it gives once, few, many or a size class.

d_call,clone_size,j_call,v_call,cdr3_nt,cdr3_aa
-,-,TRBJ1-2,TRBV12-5,TGTGCTAGTTTCTCCTCTCTTAGAGGCTACACCTTC,CASFSSLRGYTF
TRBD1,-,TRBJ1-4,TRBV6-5,TGTGCCAGCAGTACCACCGGGACAGGGGGCGAAAAACTGTTTTTT,CASSTTGTGGEKLFF
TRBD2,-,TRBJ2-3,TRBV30,TGTGCCTGGAGTCGCACTAGCGGGGGGGCAGATACGCAGTATTTT,CAWSRTSGGADTQYF
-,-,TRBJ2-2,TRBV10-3,TGTGCCATCAGTGATAATAGCAGGGGGGCCGGGGAGCTGTTTTTT,CAISDNSRGAGELFF
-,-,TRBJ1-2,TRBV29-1,TGCAGCGTTGAATCTCCAGGGTCTGACTATGGCTACACCTTC,CSVESPGSDYGYTF
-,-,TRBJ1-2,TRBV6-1,TGTGCCAGCAGTGACCCCACAGATTATGGCTACACCTTC,CASSDPTDYGYTF
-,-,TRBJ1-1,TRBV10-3,TGTGCCATCAGTGAGACAGGACGGACAAACACTGAAGCTTTCTTT,CAISETGRTNTEAFF
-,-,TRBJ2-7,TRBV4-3,TGCGCCAGCAGCCAAGATTTTTGGTCCAGGGAAAGCTACGAGCAGTACTTC,CASSQDFWSRESYEQYF
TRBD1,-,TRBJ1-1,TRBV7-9,TGTGCCAGCAGCTCAACCCTCGGGACAGGGGCTGAAGCTTTCTTT,CASSSTLGTGAEAFF
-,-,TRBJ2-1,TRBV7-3,TGTGCCAGCAGCCTCATTGGGGGGGGGCCCCCCTACAATGAGCAGTTCTTC,CASSLIGGGPPYNEQFF
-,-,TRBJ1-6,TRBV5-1,TGCGCCAGCAGCCTAGGGGCCACGGATAATTCACCCCTCCACTTT,CASSLGATDNSPLHF
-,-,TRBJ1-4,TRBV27,TGTGCCAGCAGTCCCCACGGGGCGGACAGAGGGGAAAAACTGTTTTTT,CASSPHGADRGEKLFF
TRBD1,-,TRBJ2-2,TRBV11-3,TGTGCCAGCAGCTTACGTGGGACAGGGCCCAGCGGGGAGCTGTTTTTT,CASSLRGTGPSGELFF
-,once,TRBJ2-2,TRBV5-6,TGTGCCAGCAGCTTGGCCAGATTTAACACCGGGGAGCTGTTTTTT,CASSLARFNTGELFF
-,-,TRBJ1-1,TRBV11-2,TGTGCCAGCAGAGAAATGGGGGGGGCTGAAGCTTTCTTT,CASREMGGAEAFF
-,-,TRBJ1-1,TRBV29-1,TGCAGCGTTGTACGGAGTGGAACGGTGGAAGCTTTCTTT,CSVVRSGTVEAFF
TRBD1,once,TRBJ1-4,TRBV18,TGTGCCAGCTCACCCGGGACAGAGAATGAAAAACTGTTTTTT,CASSPGTENEKLFF
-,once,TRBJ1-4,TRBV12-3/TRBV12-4,TGTGCCACCAGGGGCGGGGGGACAGAAAAACTGTTTTTT,CATRGGGTEKLFF
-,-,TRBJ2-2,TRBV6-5,TGTGCCAGCAGTTATCGGCCTCCAGGTCGGACCGGGGAGCTGTTTTTT,CASSYRPPGRTGELFF
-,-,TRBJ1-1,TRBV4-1,TGCGCCAGCAGCCAGGGGGAGGTGAACACTGAAGCTTTCTTT,CASSQGEVNTEAFF
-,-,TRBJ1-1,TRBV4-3,TGCGCCAGCAGCCGTTCTGCGGGTGACACTGAAGCTTTCTTT,CASSRSAGDTEAFF
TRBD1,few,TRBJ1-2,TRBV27,TGTGCCAGCAGTGCCGACAGGGCGGGTTGGACCTATGGCTACACCTTC,CASSADRAGWTYGYTF
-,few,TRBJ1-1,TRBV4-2,TGTGCCAGCAGCCAAGATTCCCCCAAGGGACATTTGAACACTGAAGCTTTCTTT,CASSQDSPKGHLNTEAFF
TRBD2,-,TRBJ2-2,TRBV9,TGTGCCAGCAGCCTAGCCAGCGGGAGAGCGAACACCGGGGAGCTGTTTTTT,CASSLASGRANTGELFF
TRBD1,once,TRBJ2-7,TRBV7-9,TGTGCCAGCAGCACGGAACTATGGACAGGAACCTACGAGCAGTACTTC,CASSTELWTGTYEQYF
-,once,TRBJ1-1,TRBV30,TGTGCCTCCGGACTCCCCCCTGAAGCTTTCTTT,CASGLPPEAFF
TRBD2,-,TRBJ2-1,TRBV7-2,TGTGCCAGCAGCTTACTGCTAGCGGGGCTTTACAATGAGCAGTTCTTC,CASSLLLAGLYNEQFF
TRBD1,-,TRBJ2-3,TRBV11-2,TGTGCCAGCAGCTTAGTGTGGAGGGGGACAGGGGAGGATACGCAGTATTTT,CASSLVWRGTGEDTQYF
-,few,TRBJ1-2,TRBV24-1,TGTGCCCCCAAGGGAGGGGGTGGCTACACCTTC,CAPKGGGGYTF
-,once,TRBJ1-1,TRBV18,TGTGCCAGCTCTCAAAGAGTAGAAAACACTGAAGCTTTCTTT,CASSQRVENTEAFF
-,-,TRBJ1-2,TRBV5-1,TGCGCCAGCAGCTTGGACGCGGTGAATGGCTACACCTTC,CASSLDAVNGYTF
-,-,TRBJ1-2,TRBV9,TGTGCCAGCAGCAACAGGGTAGGGGGAGGCTACACCTTC,CASSNRVGGGYTF
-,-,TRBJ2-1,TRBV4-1,TGCGCCAGCAGCCACCTGTCGAGGGAGGACAATGAGCAGTTCTTC,CASSHLSREDNEQFF
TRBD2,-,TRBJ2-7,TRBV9,TGTGCCAGCAGCGTACGGGGACTAGCGGGGGACGAGCAGTACTTC,CASSVRGLAGDEQYF
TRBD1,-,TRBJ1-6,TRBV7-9,TGTGCCAGCAGCCCTGGGACAGGGGCAAGCCCCCATAATTCACCCCTCCACTTT,CASSPGTGASPHNSPLHF
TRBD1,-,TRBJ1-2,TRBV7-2,TGTGCCAGCAGCTCGGACAGGGCTAGGGACTATGGCTACACCTTC,CASSSDRARDYGYTF
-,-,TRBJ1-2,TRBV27,TGTGCCAGCAGTGGCGGGAGCGATGGCTACACCTTC,CASSGGSDGYTF
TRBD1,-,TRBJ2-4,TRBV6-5,TGTGCCAGCAGAGGGGACAGGGGGGCCAAAAACATTCAGTACTTC,CASRGDRGAKNIQYF